The clone carrying this T cell receptor (beta chain) was detected many times. The target antigen is unknown. The source of the sample is a study of T cells in Graves' hyperthyroidism and ophthalmopathy. Study-level points and caveats: In validation, the model predicted ophthalmopathy. These predictions came a median about 6.8 months before onset. Through a model of 13 V-J features, ophthalmopathy was separated from stable hyperthyroidism. The majority of expanded thyroid clonotypes above 0.001 also appeared in blood.

Each diagnosis was grounded in clinical symptoms, serum thyroxine and TRAb, thyroid ultrasound, and orbital computed tomography. Deletions cut 0 bases from V and 1 base from J, with 12 bases between. CDR3 size: 15 residues. Germline-derived CDR1 and CDR2 are GTSNPN and SVGIG (reference sequence). Amplification of TCR beta CDR3 regions was performed using RNA transcripts as template. In the first-round RT-PCR of the TCR CDR3, the HTBI primer set was used. Each CDR3 protein is one row after TCRdb ran MiXCR on the multiplex PCR reads. The data contain 150,000 or so distinct CDR3 sequences, approximately 24% of them singletons.

Sequenced: blood. The sequence came from a woman aged 50 to 60 with Graves' hyperthyroidism that later progressed to Graves' ophthalmopathy. This chain links TRBV30 with TRBJ1-2; D is perhaps TRBD1 (5 bases). CDR3 sequence reads: CAWSVTRAYNYGYTF. The CDR3 DNA reads as TGTGCCTGGAGTGTAACCAGGGCCTATAACTATGGCTACACCTTC.